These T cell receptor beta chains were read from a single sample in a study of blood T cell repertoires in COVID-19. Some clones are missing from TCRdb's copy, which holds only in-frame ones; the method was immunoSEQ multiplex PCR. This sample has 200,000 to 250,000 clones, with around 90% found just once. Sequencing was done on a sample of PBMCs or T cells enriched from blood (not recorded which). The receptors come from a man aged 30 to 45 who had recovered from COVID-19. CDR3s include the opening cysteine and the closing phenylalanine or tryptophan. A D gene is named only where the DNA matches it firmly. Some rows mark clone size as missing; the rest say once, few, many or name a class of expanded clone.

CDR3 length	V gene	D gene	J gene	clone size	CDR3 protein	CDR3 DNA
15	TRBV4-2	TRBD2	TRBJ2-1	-	CASGELAGWYNEQFF	TGTGCCAGCGGAGAACTAGCGGGTTGGTACAATGAGCAGTTCTTC
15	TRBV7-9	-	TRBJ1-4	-	CASSSFKGLYEKLFF	TGTGCCAGCAGCTCCTTCAAGGGGCTATATGAAAAACTGTTTTTT
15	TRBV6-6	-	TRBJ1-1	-	CASSSPGDIGTEAFF	TGTGCCAGCAGTTCTCCAGGGGACATCGGCACTGAAGCTTTCTTT
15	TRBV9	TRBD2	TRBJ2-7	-	CASSDQAGSSYEQYF	TGTGCCAGCAGCGACCAAGCGGGGAGCTCCTACGAGCAGTACTTC
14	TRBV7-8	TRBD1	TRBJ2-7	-	CASSLGNTGDEQYF	TGTGCCAGCAGCTTAGGGAACACAGGGGACGAGCAGTACTTC
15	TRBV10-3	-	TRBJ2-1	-	CAISGGKSSYNEQFF	TGTGCCATCAGTGGCGGGAAGAGCTCCTACAATGAGCAGTTCTTC
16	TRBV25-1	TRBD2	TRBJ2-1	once	CASSRRLAGGRNEQFF	TGTGCCAGCAGTCGACGACTAGCGGGAGGGCGGAATGAGCAGTTCTTC
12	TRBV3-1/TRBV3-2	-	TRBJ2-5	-	CASSAQQETQYF	TGTGCCAGCAGCGCACAGCAAGAGACCCAGTACTTC
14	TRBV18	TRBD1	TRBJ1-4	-	CASSPPPGGEKLFF	TGTGCCAGCTCACCACCCCCAGGGGGGGAAAAACTGTTTTTT
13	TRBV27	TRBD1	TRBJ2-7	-	CASSLNRGYEQYF	TGTGCCAGCAGTTTAAACAGGGGCTACGAGCAGTACTTC
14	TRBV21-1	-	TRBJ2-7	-	CASSGRGGKYEQYF	TGTGCCAGCAGCGGACGCGGGGGGAAGTACGAGCAGTACTTC
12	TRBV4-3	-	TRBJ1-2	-	CASSQVGSGYTF	TGCGCCAGCAGCCAAGTAGGGAGTGGCTACACCTTC
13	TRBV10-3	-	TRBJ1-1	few	CAIKGDMNTEAFF	TGTGCCATCAAGGGAGACATGAACACTGAAGCTTTCTTT
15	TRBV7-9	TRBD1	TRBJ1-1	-	CASSPRQGENTEAFF	TGTGCCAGCAGCCCCCGACAGGGCGAGAACACTGAAGCTTTCTTT
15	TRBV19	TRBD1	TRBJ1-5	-	CASSIGGQHTQPQHF	TGTGCCAGTAGTATAGGGGGACAGCATACTCAGCCCCAGCATTTT
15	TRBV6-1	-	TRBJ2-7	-	CASSDLRLPIYEQYF	TGTGCCAGCAGTGACCTGAGACTCCCTATCTACGAGCAGTACTTC
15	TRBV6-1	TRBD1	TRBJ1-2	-	CASSEVGQWGYGYTF	TGTGCCAGCAGTGAAGTGGGACAGTGGGGATATGGCTACACCTTC
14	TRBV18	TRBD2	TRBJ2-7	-	CASSRTSGSREQYF	TGTGCCAGCTCCCGGACTAGCGGGAGTCGGGAGCAGTACTTC
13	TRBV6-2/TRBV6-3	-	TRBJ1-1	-	CASSLVRGTEAFF	TGTGCCAGCAGTCTGGTGCGGGGAACTGAAGCTTTCTTT
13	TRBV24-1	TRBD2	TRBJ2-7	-	CATSGGPRGEQYF	TGTGCCACCAGTGGTGGACCGCGGGGGGAGCAGTACTTC
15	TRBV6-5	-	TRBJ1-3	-	CASSYSVYSGNTIYF	TGTGCCAGCAGTTACTCGGTCTACTCTGGAAACACCATATATTTT
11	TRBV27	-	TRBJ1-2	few	CASWGGSGYTF	TGTGCCAGTTGGGGGGGATCGGGCTACACCTTC
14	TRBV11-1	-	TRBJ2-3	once	CASSFRGQSDTQYF	TGTGCCAGCAGCTTCAGGGGTCAGTCAGATACGCAGTATTTT
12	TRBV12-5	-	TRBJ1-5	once	CASGSDYQPQHF	TGTGCTAGTGGTTCGGACTATCAGCCCCAGCATTTT
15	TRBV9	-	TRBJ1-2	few	CASSVGGGAGYGYTF	TGTGCCAGCAGCGTGGGGGGGGGCGCTGGCTATGGCTACACCTTC
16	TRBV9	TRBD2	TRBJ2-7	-	CASSVFPGLGHYEQYF	TGTGCCAGCAGCGTATTCCCGGGACTAGGGCACTACGAGCAGTACTTC
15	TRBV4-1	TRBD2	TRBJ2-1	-	CASSWTSGSDNEQFF	TGCGCCAGCAGCTGGACTAGCGGGAGTGACAATGAGCAGTTCTTC
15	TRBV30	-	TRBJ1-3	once	CALGGRETSGNTIYF	TGTGCCCTGGGGGGGCGTGAGACTTCTGGAAACACCATATATTTT
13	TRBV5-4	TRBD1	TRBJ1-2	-	CASSFTGDYGYTF	TGTGCCAGCAGCTTCACAGGGGACTATGGCTACACCTTC
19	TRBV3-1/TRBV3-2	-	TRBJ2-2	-	CASSQDWGSSRGNTGELFF	TGTGCCAGCAGCCAAGATTGGGGGTCTAGCAGGGGAAACACCGGGGAGCTGTTTTTT
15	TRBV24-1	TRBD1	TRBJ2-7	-	CATSDPKTGVYEQYF	TGTGCCACCAGTGACCCAAAAACAGGGGTCTACGAGCAGTACTTC
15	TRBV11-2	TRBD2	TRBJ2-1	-	CASSSRAGVFNEQFF	TGTGCCAGCAGCTCCCGAGCGGGGGTTTTCAATGAGCAGTTCTTC
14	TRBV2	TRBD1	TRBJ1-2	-	CASSEAGTDYGYTF	TGTGCCAGCAGTGAAGCCGGGACAGACTATGGCTACACCTTC
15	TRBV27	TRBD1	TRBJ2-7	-	CASSRPGQGPYEQYF	TGTGCCAGCAGCCGACCGGGACAGGGGCCCTACGAGCAGTACTTC
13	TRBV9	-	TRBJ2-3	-	CASRAGSTDTQYF	TGTGCCAGCAGGGCGGGGTCCACAGATACGCAGTATTTT
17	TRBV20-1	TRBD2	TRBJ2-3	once	CSASDTLAALGTDTQYF	TGCAGTGCTAGTGATACTCTAGCGGCCCTCGGCACAGATACGCAGTATTTT
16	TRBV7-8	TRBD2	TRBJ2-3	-	CASSLSTSGSGDTQYF	TGTGCCAGCAGCTTAAGTACTAGCGGGAGTGGAGATACGCAGTATTTT
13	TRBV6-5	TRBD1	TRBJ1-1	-	CASSPQGIPEAFF	TGTGCCAGCAGTCCACAGGGGATCCCTGAAGCTTTCTTT
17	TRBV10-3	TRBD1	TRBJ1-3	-	CAISDLGQGGSGNTIYF	TGTGCCATCAGTGACTTGGGACAGGGGGGTTCTGGAAACACCATATATTTT
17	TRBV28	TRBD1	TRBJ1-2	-	CASRITGTGYKQNGYTF	TGTGCCAGCAGAATTACCGGGACAGGGTACAAGCAAAATGGCTACACCTTC
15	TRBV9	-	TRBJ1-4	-	CASSVEGATNEKLFF	TGTGCCAGCAGCGTAGAAGGGGCAACTAATGAAAAACTGTTTTTT
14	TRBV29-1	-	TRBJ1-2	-	CSVEDLEGTGGYTF	TGCAGCGTTGAAGATCTTGAGGGTACGGGTGGCTACACCTTC
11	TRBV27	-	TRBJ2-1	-	CASSAGVEQFF	TGTGCCAGCAGCGCAGGGGTTGAGCAGTTCTTC
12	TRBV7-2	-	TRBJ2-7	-	CASSLVHYEQYF	TGTGCCAGCAGCTTAGTCCACTACGAGCAGTACTTC
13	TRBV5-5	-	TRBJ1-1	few	CASSFFDIPEAFF	TGTGCCAGCAGCTTTTTTGACATCCCTGAAGCTTTCTTT
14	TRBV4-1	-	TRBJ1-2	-	CASSPGWGGHGYTF	TGCGCCAGCAGCCCGGGCTGGGGGGGGCACGGCTACACCTTC
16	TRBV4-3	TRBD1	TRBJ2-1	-	CASSLVGRGIHNEQFF	TGCGCCAGCAGCCTAGTGGGCAGGGGGATTCACAATGAGCAGTTCTTC
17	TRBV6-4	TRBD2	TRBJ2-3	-	CASSDSGLAGGPDTQYF	TGTGCCAGCAGTGACTCGGGACTAGCGGGGGGGCCAGATACGCAGTATTTT
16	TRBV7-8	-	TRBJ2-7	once	CASSSPEQAFSYEQYF	TGTGCCAGCAGCAGTCCGGAACAGGCATTCTCCTACGAGCAGTACTTC
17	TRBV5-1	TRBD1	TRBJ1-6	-	CASSTGQGISFGSPLHF	TGCGCCAGCAGCACTGGACAGGGGATATCCTTTGGTTCACCCCTCCACTTT
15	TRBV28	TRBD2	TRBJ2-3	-	CASSSGTSLRDTQYF	TGTGCCAGCAGTTCCGGGACTAGCCTTCGGGATACGCAGTATTTT
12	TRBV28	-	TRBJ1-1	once	CASSLVLTEAFF	TGTGCCAGCAGCCTTGTCCTCACTGAAGCTTTCTTT
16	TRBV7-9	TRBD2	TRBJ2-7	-	CASSHTSGRTTYEQYF	TGTGCCAGCAGCCATACTAGCGGGAGGACAACCTACGAGCAGTACTTC
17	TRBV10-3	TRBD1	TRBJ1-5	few	CAISETGTGGSYQPQHF	TGTGCCATCAGTGAGACCGGGACAGGGGGCTCGTATCAGCCCCAGCATTTT